The 14 T cell receptor beta chains below all came from one sample that was sequenced in a study of identical twins. Via MiXCR, TCRdb re-called the 5' RACE reads, giving one row per CDR3 protein. The sample has fewer than 800,000 distinct CDR3 sequences, roughly 6.6% seen once; the top ten hold less than 2%. These data were likewise used in another study, on yellow fever vaccine responses in identical twins.

Sequenced material: PBMCs. These receptors originate from a woman aged 18-29 years in good health.

This clonotype was picked up many times. The chain joins TRBV24-1 to TRBJ2-2, with 7 bases matching TRBD1. The CDR3 length is 15 residues. Germline V gene lookup returns CDR1 KGHDR and CDR2 SFDVKD. Trimming took 6 bases from V and 0 from J; bases not matched to a gene: 3. The CDR3 DNA reads TGTGCCACCAGTCGAGGACAGGCGAACACCGGGGAGCTGTTTTTT. It is translated as CATSRGQANTGELFF.

This clonotype has only a few counts. The chain couples TRBV19 to TRBJ2-7; TRBD1 matches at 10 bases. The CDR3 totals 17 residues. The germline gives CDR1 LNHDA, CDR2 SQIVND (reference sequence). V trimming: 3 bases; J trimming: 3 bases; junction bases outside the gene matches: 11. CDR3 in amino acids: CASSIFAPGQGIYEQYF. CDR3 nucleotides: TGTGCCAGTAGTATTTTCGCTCCGGGACAGGGGATCTACGAGCAGTACTTC.

The rearrangement links TRBV4-1 to TRBJ2-1, with TRBD2 matching over 10 bases. Germline loops: CDR1 MGHRA, CDR2 YSYEKL. This CDR3 has 16 amino acids. Trimming cost V 0 bases and J 4 bases; bases outside gene matches: 3. CDR3 sequence: CASSQEAGGGYNEQFF. DNA of the CDR3: TGCGCCAGCAGCCAAGAAGCGGGAGGGGGGTACAATGAGCAGTTCTTC.

The sample holds many counts of this clonotype. The chain links TRBV20-1 to TRBJ1-1, with D unclear. The CDR3 has 11 residues. V was shortened by 6 bases and J by 7 bases, with 12 bases between the two germline ends. Germline assignment: CDR1 DFQATT and CDR2 SNEGSKA (reference sequence). CDR3 nucleotide sequence: TGCAGTGCCATAGGGATGGGTGAAGCTTTCTTT. It codes for CSAIGMGEAFF.

Ten or more counts support this clonotype. The rearrangement joins TRBV28 to TRBJ1-2; 10 bases map to TRBD1. The CDR3 consists of 15 residues. V lost 5 bases, J lost 5 bases, and 8 bases stayed unmatched. Germline V gene data show CDR1 as MDHEN and CDR2 as SYDVKM. The CDR3 sequence is CASSLLGQGNYGYTF. Here the CDR3 DNA reads TGTGCCAGCAGTCTATTGGGACAGGGGAATTATGGCTACACCTTC.

The DNA for the CDR3 is TGCAGCGTTGAAGGGACTAGCGACTACAATGAGCAGTTCTTC. Residues: CSVEGTSDYNEQFF. The chain links TRBV29-1 to TRBJ2-1; TRBD2 aligns across 9 bases. The germline V gene encodes CDR1 SQVTM and CDR2 ANQGSEA. This CDR3 spans 14 amino acids. V shed 1 base and J 3 bases; nucleotides not matched to a gene: 1.

This clonotype was seen more than once but under ten times. The CDR3, as DNA: TGTGCCAGCAGCCAAGGGGGTTACTACTATGGCTACACCTTC. This gives the protein CASSQGGYYYGYTF. The V call is TRBV14, the J call TRBJ1-2; D is undetermined. Per germline, CDR1 SGHDN and CDR2 FVKESK. The CDR3 consists of 14 residues. Trimming took off 1 base at V and 3 bases at J, with 9 bases between the two ends.

This clonotype was counted many times. This chain connects TRBV29-1 to TRBJ1-5; D gene ambiguous. The V end lost 6 bases, the J end lost 3 bases, and 12 bases lay between the germline ends. This CDR3 comprises 13 residues. The germline CDR1 and CDR2 sequences are SQVTM and ANQGSEA. CDR3 DNA: TGCAGCGTGACCACAGCTTACAATCAGCCCCAGCATTTT. As protein: CSVTTAYNQPQHF.

This clonotype was observed at least ten times. The chain links TRBV2 to TRBJ1-2; no clear D gene. The CDR3 sequence is 16 residues long. Trimming cost V 6 bases and J 4 bases, with 21 bases left between them. CDR1 and CDR2 from the germline V gene are SNHLY and FYNNEI. CDR3 DNA sequence: TGTGCCAGCAGGGTGGCACAGACCGAGATGGGCTATGGCTACACCTTC. This translates into CASRVAQTEMGYGYTF.

This clonotype was seen only a few times. The rearrangement uses TRBV7-9 and TRBJ2-7, with 8 bases lining up with TRBD1. J lost 5 bases, V lost 5 bases, and 8 bases had no gene match. CDR3 length: 14 residues. Germline CDR1 reads SEHNR; CDR2 reads FQNEAQ (reference sequence). CDR3 loop: CASSKTGVNDEQYF. DNA of the CDR3: TGTGCCAGCAGCAAGACAGGGGTAAACGACGAGCAGTACTTC.

This clonotype appeared many times. The chain combines TRBV28 with TRBJ2-2; D possibly corresponds to TRBD1 (6 bases). The ends were cut back, 2 bases at V and 5 bases at J, with 12 bases in the middle. Germline V gene lookup returns CDR1 MDHEN and CDR2 SYDVKM. The CDR3 runs to 15 residues. CDR3 loop: CASSLPRGGTGELFF. CDR3 coding DNA: TGTGCCAGCAGTTTACCCAGGGGTGGAACCGGGGAGCTGTTTTTT.

This clonotype came up many times. The chain is built from TRBV14 and TRBJ1-5, with D hard to call. V lost 4 bases and J lost 6, with 13 bases in between. This CDR3 comprises 14 residues. Per the germline V gene, CDR1 is SGHDN and CDR2 is FVKESK. The CDR3 coding sequence is TGTGCCAGCAGCCTGGTTGGAATCGGTCAGCCCCAGCATTTT. Translated: CASSLVGIGQPQHF.

This clonotype was counted a few times. The rearrangement uses TRBV7-9 and TRBJ2-7; 9 nucleotides agree with TRBD1. This CDR3 is 14 amino acids long. The germline CDR1 and CDR2 sequences are SEHNR and FQNEAQ (reference sequence). Losses at the gene ends were 6 bases for V and 5 bases for J; bases not matched to a gene: 8. The CDR3 loop reads CASSPGQGKHEQYV. DNA for the CDR3: TGTGCCAGCAGTCCGGGACAGGGTAAGCACGAGCAGTACGTC.

This clonotype occurred a few times. J is TRBJ1-4 and V is TRBV20-1, with a tentative D call TRBD1 (6 bases). The CDR3 has 14 amino acids. CDR1 and CDR2 from the germline V gene are DFQATT and SNEGSKA (reference sequence). V was trimmed by 1 base and J by 5 bases, leaving 11 bases between them. CDR3 in amino acids: CSARGGGKNEKLFF. The CDR3 DNA reads as TGCAGTGCTAGAGGAGGGGGGAAAAATGAAAAACTGTTTTTT.